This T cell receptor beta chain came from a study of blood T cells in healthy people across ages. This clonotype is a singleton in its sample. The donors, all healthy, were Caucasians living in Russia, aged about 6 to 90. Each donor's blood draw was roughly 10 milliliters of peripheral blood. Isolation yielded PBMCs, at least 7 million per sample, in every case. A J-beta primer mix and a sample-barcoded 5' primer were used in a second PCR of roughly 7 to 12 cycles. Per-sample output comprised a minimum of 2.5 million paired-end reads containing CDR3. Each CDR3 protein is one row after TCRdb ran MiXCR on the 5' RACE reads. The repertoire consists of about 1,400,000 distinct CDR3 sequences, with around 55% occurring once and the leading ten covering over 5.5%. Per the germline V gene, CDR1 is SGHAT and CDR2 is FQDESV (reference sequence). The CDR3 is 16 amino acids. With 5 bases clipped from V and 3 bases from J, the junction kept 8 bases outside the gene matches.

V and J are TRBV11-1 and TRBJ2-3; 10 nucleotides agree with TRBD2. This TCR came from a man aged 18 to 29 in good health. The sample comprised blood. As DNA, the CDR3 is TGTGCCAGCAGCCCCACCGGGACTAGCGAAACAGATACGCAGTATTTT. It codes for CASSPTGTSETDTQYF. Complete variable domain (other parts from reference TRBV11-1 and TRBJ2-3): EAEVAQSPRYKITEKSQAVAFWCDPISGHATLYWYRQILGQGPELLVQFQDESVVDDSQLPKDRFSAERLKGVDSTLKIQPAELGDSAMYLCASSPTGTSETDTQYFGPGTRLTVL.